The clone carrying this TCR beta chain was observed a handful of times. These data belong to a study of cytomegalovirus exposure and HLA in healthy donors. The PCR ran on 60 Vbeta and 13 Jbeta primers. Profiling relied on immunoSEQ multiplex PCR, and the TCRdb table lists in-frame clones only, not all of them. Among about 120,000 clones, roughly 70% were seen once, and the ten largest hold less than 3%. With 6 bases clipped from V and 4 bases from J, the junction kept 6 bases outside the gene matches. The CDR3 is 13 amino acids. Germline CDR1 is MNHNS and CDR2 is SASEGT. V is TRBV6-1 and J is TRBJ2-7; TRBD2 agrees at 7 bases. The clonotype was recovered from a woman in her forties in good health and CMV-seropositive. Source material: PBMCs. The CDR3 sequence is CASSLTSWYEQYF. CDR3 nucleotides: TGTGCCAGCAGCTTGACTAGCTGGTACGAGCAGTACTTC.